The sequence of this TCR beta chain was determined in a study of CD8+ T cells in alopecia areata. Comment on this clone: What it binds is not known.

Treatment specified: oral pan-JAK inhibitor, 5-10 mg twice daily. Sequencing used cDNA as its template, made by extracting RNA and reverse transcribing it. Repertoires were generated with immunoSEQ multiplex PCR, while TCRdb's copy carries only in-frame clones and drops some. The table records some 180,000 clones, around half of them present only once. Study-level results: Sequencing of scalp samples also includes resident alphabeta T cells from normal skin. Affected lesional scalp, above all in alopecia totalis/universalis, was more clonal than normal scalp. In patients, TCRs were shared less clearly than in mice, and HLA may possibly be involved.

Germline V lookup: CDR1 SQVTM, CDR2 ANQGSEA. The CDR3 sequence is 12 residues long. The V gene end was trimmed by 5 bases and the J gene end by 6 bases; junction bases not matched to a gene: 6. The material was CD8+ T cells sorted from blood, obtained at week 24, from a patient treated with tofacitinib. This clonotype was obtained from a human donor with alopecia areata. This chain joins TRBV29-1 and TRBJ1-2, with TRBD1 matching 7 bases. CDR3 amino acids: CSVYRGVNGYTF. CDR3 in DNA: TGCAGCGTTTACAGGGGAGTGAATGGCTACACCTTC. Combining the CDR3 with reference TRBV29-1 and TRBJ1-2 gives the whole variable domain SAVISQKPSRDICQRGTSLTIQCQVDSQVTMMFWYRQQPGQSLTLIATANQGSEATYESGFVIDKFPISRPNLTFSTLTVSNMSPEDSSIYLCSVYRGVNGYTFGSGTRLTVV.